A selection of T cell receptor beta chains follows, all from one sample in a study of beta chain features in type 1 diabetes. Sequenced by immunoSEQ multiplex PCR; TCRdb stores in-frame clones only, minus some. Among approximately 250,000 clones listed, roughly a tenth were seen once. The sample comprised naive CD4+ T cells from blood. These receptors came from a man aged 25-45 years with type 1 diabetes. Both conserved end residues are part of each CDR3. D genes are given only for firm matches. The size field is filled for only some rows; it gives once, few, many or a size class.

CDR3 DNA,CDR3 protein,clone size,V gene,J gene,D gene
TGTGCCAGCTCAACAGGACAGGGGCGTCGTGGCTACACCTTC,CASSTGQGRRGYTF,.,TRBV18,TRBJ1-2,TRBD1
TGTGCCAGCAGCCTAGCGGGAAGACAAGAGACCCAGTACTTC,CASSLAGRQETQYF,few,TRBV5-4,TRBJ2-5,TRBD2
TGTGCCATCGCTGAGAACCAAGAGACCCAGTACTTC,CAIAENQETQYF,.,TRBV10-3,TRBJ2-5,.
TGTGCCAGCAGCAACGACAGGGCCGAGCAGTACTTC,CASSNDRAEQYF,.,TRBV5-4,TRBJ2-7,TRBD1
TGTGCCAGTAGTATAGTTCGGGGTTTCTGGGGGGAAGACACTGAAGCTTTCTTT,CASSIVRGFWGEDTEAFF,.,TRBV19,TRBJ1-1,.
TGTGCCAGCAGCTTAGCTCGGGGGACCCAGTACTTC,CASSLARGTQYF,.,TRBV11-2,TRBJ2-5,.
TGTGCCAGTAATTACTACGCGGCCAATCAGCCCCAGCATTTT,CASNYYAANQPQHF,few,TRBV19,TRBJ1-5,.
TGTGCCATCAGTGAGGCAGCGGAGACCCAGTACTTC,CAISEAAETQYF,few,TRBV10-3,TRBJ2-5,.
TGTGCCAGCAGCTTAGCAGGGGCATGGGGGGCCAACGTCCTGACTTTC,CASSLAGAWGANVLTF,.,TRBV13,TRBJ2-6,.
TGTGCCTGGAGTCCAACAGGGGGCGGCCAGCCCCAGCATTTT,CAWSPTGGGQPQHF,.,TRBV30,TRBJ1-5,TRBD1
TGTGCCAGCTCGCCTGACAGGTACGACACTGAAGCTTTCTTT,CASSPDRYDTEAFF,few,TRBV18,TRBJ1-1,.
TGTGCCAGCAGCTTACGAGAAAGTAATGAAAAACTGTTTTTT,CASSLRESNEKLFF,few,TRBV7-9,TRBJ1-4,.
TGTGCCAGCAGCTTAGCGGCAGGGGCTGGCTACACCTTC,CASSLAAGAGYTF,.,TRBV7-2,TRBJ1-2,.
TGCGCCAGCAGCACGGGTTACAATCAGCCCCAGCATTTT,CASSTGYNQPQHF,.,TRBV5-1,TRBJ1-5,.
TGTGCCAGCAGCGCGGGACGTCCGGAACCTTTCGAGCAGTACTTC,CASSAGRPEPFEQYF,few,TRBV5-4,TRBJ2-7,.
TGCGCCAGCAGCTTGTATGGGACAGGGGAGTCAGCTTTCTTT,CASSLYGTGESAFF,few,TRBV5-1,TRBJ1-1,TRBD1
TGCGCCAGCAGCCAAGCTTTCCAAGCGGGGGGTGGAGAGACCCAGTACTTC,CASSQAFQAGGGETQYF,.,TRBV4-3,TRBJ2-5,TRBD2
TGCAGTGCCCGTAGGGGCTACGAGCAGTACTTC,CSARRGYEQYF,few,TRBV20-1,TRBJ2-7,.
TGTGCCAGTAGTGTAGGACAGCCGTACAATGAGCAGTTCTTC,CASSVGQPYNEQFF,few,TRBV19,TRBJ2-1,.
TGTGCCAGCAGTTTATCGGGCGGGGGGGACGAAGAGACCCAGTACTTC,CASSLSGGGDEETQYF,.,TRBV28,TRBJ2-5,TRBD2
TGTGCCAGCAGAAACAGGGTCAAGACTGAAGCTTTCTTT,CASRNRVKTEAFF,few,TRBV2,TRBJ1-1,.
TGTGCCAGCTCACCCGGACTGAGCACAGATACGCAGTATTTT,CASSPGLSTDTQYF,few,TRBV18,TRBJ2-3,.
TGTGCCAGCAGTGAAGCAGGGGGCTACCGAGATACGCAGTATTTT,CASSEAGGYRDTQYF,few,TRBV2,TRBJ2-3,TRBD1
TGTGCCAGCAGTGAAAGGGGAAGGGGCAATGAGCAGTTCTTC,CASSERGRGNEQFF,.,TRBV6-5,TRBJ2-1,.
TGTGCCTGGAGTCCTCCGGGACAGAGTTTCTACGAGCAGTACTTC,CAWSPPGQSFYEQYF,few,TRBV30,TRBJ2-7,TRBD1
TGTGCCAGCTCCTCCCCCAGGGAAGACTATGGCTACACCTTC,CASSSPREDYGYTF,.,TRBV28,TRBJ1-2,.
TGTGCCAGCACACGCGGGGGGGCCTCGGATGAGCAGTTCTTC,CASTRGGASDEQFF,few,TRBV7-2,TRBJ2-1,TRBD2
TGTGCCAGCAGTGTGGGGGCTGGATCACCCCTCCACTTT,CASSVGAGSPLHF,.,TRBV6-4,TRBJ1-6,.
TGTGCCAGCAGCCCCCGGGTGTCAGATACGCAGTATTTT,CASSPRVSDTQYF,few,TRBV7-2,TRBJ2-3,.
TGTGCTAGTGGCTCCGGGACAACGAATTCACCCCTCCACTTT,CASGSGTTNSPLHF,few,TRBV12-5,TRBJ1-6,.
TGCGCCAGCATCTCAAGTTGGAGACCGGGACAGGGGGAGCCGAACACTGAAGCTTTCTTT,CASISSWRPGQGEPNTEAFF,.,TRBV5-1,TRBJ1-1,TRBD1
TGTGCCAGCAGTGAACCCCGGGAGACCCAGTACTTC,CASSEPRETQYF,few,TRBV2,TRBJ2-5,.
TGTGCCAGCAGTCGATCAGAATCAACTAATGAAAAACTGTTTTTT,CASSRSESTNEKLFF,.,TRBV5-4,TRBJ1-4,.
TGTGCCAGCAGCTTAGGACAGGGAACCTACAATGAGCAGTTCTTC,CASSLGQGTYNEQFF,few,TRBV11-2,TRBJ2-1,TRBD1
TGCGCCAGCAGCACACAGGGGAAGTCCTACGAGCAGTACTTC,CASSTQGKSYEQYF,few,TRBV4-1,TRBJ2-7,TRBD1
TGTGCCAGCAGTATCCTGGAGAGGGTCTACGAGCAGTACTTC,CASSILERVYEQYF,once,TRBV28,TRBJ2-7,.
TGTGCCAGCAGCGTTGGGGCAGGGGGCCCGCATAGTCAAGATACGCAGTATTTT,CASSVGAGGPHSQDTQYF,.,TRBV9,TRBJ2-3,TRBD1